The clone carrying this TCR beta chain was observed a few times. One end of the junction fails to match germline, which may point to a read error. This specimen belongs to a study of regulatory T cells in long-lasting Graves disease. Study in general: Antithyroid drug use was under 3 months in newly diagnosed Graves' patients.

In building TCR beta libraries, iRepertoire HTBI primers were used together with Arm-PCR of CDR3 regions. MiXCR, run by TCRdb on the multiplex PCR reads, gives a single entry per CDR3 protein. Of 550,000 to 700,000 distinct CDR3 sequences listed, about 16% are singletons. Time point specified: newly diagnosed GD, antithyroid drugs for less than 3 months. PBMCs provided the RNA from which the TCR library was made. Staff drew around 10 milliliters of peripheral blood into EDTA tubes. The sample also formed part of further work on T cells in Graves' hyperthyroidism and ophthalmopathy. From that study: Stable hyperthyroidism and ophthalmopathy were separated using 13 V-J signatures. In validation, the model predicted ophthalmopathy. These predictions came a median approximately 5.9 months before onset.

The receptor was isolated from a man aged 18 to 35 with Graves disease. The sequencing used peripheral blood mononuclear cells (PBMCs), collected at new diagnosis, from a patient treated with antithyroid drugs.

This CDR3 reads CSAEDGNTGELLF. Here the CDR3 DNA reads TGCAGTGCTGAGGACGGGAACACCGGGGAGCTGCTTTTT. The chain employs TRBV20-1 and TRBJ2-2; D may be TRBD2 (5 bases). The germline V gene has CDR1 DFQATT and CDR2 SNEGSKA (reference sequence). CDR3 length equals 13 residues.